What follows are 9 T cell receptor beta chains derived from one specimen sequenced in a study of tumor-infiltrating lymphocytes in primary liver carcinoma. Co-extracted RNA and DNA came from approximately 20-30 mg of unsorted bulk tissue. A primer matching the constant region was used to make TCR beta cDNA from approximately 520 ng of total RNA. Slightly modified ARM-PCR with three nested multiplex PCR rounds yielded TCR beta libraries. The study ran its first two PCR rounds for roughly 10 cycles each, using TRBV1-TRBV30 forward primers and a C-beta reverse primer. TCRdb reprocessed the multiplex PCR reads with MiXCR, giving one entry per CDR3 protein. The table includes about 70,000 distinct CDR3 sequences, over 60% detected once. Sequenced material: liver tumor tissue from sampling region 4. As to subset: tumor region T4, right-lateral pole. These receptors originate from a man in his forties with primary liver carcinoma and hepatitis B virus infection.

This clonotype has only a few counts. This may be a read error, as it is one base from a much larger clone. V is TRBV2 and J is TRBJ1-4; 7 bases align to TRBD1. Germline lookup yields CDR1 SNHLY and CDR2 FYNNEI. The CDR3 has 14 amino acids. CDR3 DNA sequence: TGTGCCAGCGGTGAAGTACAGGGGTTCGAAAAACTGTTTTTT. Its translation: CASGEVQGFEKLFF.

This clonotype was counted only a few times. This chain links TRBV7-9 with TRBJ2-7; D might be TRBD1 or TRBD2, each matching 5 bases. Germline values: CDR1 SEHNR, CDR2 FQNEAQ (reference sequence). Trimming stripped 5 bases from V and 4 bases from J, with 21 bases between. CDR3 length: 16 amino acids. The CDR3 bases are TGTGCCAGCAGCCCCCTTAGGAAGGGGACGGGGTACGAGCAGTACTTC. Amino acid sequence: CASSPLRKGTGYEQYF.

To note about this clonotype: The CDR3 does not close with the conserved phenylalanine or tryptophan, likely indicating a read error. This rearrangement joins TRBV29-1 to TRBJ1-1; no clear D gene. CDR3 size: 13 residues. Germline lookup yields CDR1 SQVTM and CDR2 ANQGSEA. V was pared by 5 bases and J by 1 base, with 11 bases between. The CDR3 DNA follows: TGCAGCGTTATACACAGTTCGAACACTGAAGCTTTCTTA. This translates into CSVIHSSNTEAFL.

This clonotype was picked up many times. This chain connects TRBV2 to TRBJ2-5, with 7 bases lining up with TRBD2. The CDR3 has 14 residues. Germline V gene sequence: CDR1 SNHLY, CDR2 FYNNEI. The J segment lost 4 bases and the V segment lost 5 bases, leaving 7 bases of the junction unmatched. The DNA of the CDR3 is TGTGCCAGCAGTAATGACATAGCGGGAGAGACCCAGTACTTC. This sequence encodes CASSNDIAGETQYF.

As regards this clonotype: A much larger clone differs by one base, so this may be a read error. The chain is built from TRBV5-4 and TRBJ2-1; D could derive from TRBD1 or TRBD2 (5 bases each). The CDR3 has 15 amino acids. V dropped 7 bases and J dropped 1 base, with 15 bases sitting between them. Germline V gene lookup returns CDR1 SGHNT and CDR2 YYREEE (reference sequence). The CDR3, as DNA: TGTGCCAGCGGCTCCCCAGGGAGTTCCTACAATGAGCAGTTCTTC. Its translation: CASGSPGSSYNEQFF.

This clonotype was counted only a few times. A single base separates this from a much larger clone, so it may be a read error. The chain employs TRBV10-3 and TRBJ2-7; D ambiguous. Per the germline V gene, CDR1 is ENHRY and CDR2 is SYGVKD. The CDR3 has 12 amino acids. The CDR3 region has the DNA TGTGTCATCGGTATCCAATTATACGAGCAGTACTTC. Its protein is CVIGIQLYEQYF.

The chain carries TRBV29-1 and TRBJ2-1, with D perhaps matching TRBD2 (6 bases). V lost 7 bases and J 16 bases, leaving 29 bases between the germline ends. CDR1 is SQVTM and CDR2 is ANQGSEA in the germline V gene. The CDR3 runs to 14 residues. In DNA, the CDR3 is TGCAGCGGCGGACTACCGGGATTGTCAGATGGGCACTTCTTC. Its protein product is CSGGLPGLSDGHFF.

This clonotype was detected many times. The V call is TRBV5-4, the J call TRBJ2-7, with 9 bases lining up with TRBD1. V trimming: 0 bases; J trimming: 5 bases; junction bases outside the gene matches: 3. The germline gives CDR1 SGHNT, CDR2 YYREEE (reference sequence). There are 14 residues in the CDR3. The CDR3 here is CASSLGQGVNEQYF. The CDR3 bases are TGTGCCAGCAGCTTGGGACAGGGGGTCAACGAGCAGTACTTC.

A note on this clonotype: One end of the junction does not line up with germline, which may come from a read error. CDR3 nucleotides: TGTGCCAGCAGTTATGGACTAGCGGGAGAAGAGCGGTACTTC. Residues: CASSYGLAGEERYF. V gene TRBV6-5 combines with J gene TRBJ2-7, with 13 bases lining up with TRBD2. Looked up from germline, CDR1 is MNHEY and CDR2 is SVGAGI. This CDR3 comprises 14 residues.